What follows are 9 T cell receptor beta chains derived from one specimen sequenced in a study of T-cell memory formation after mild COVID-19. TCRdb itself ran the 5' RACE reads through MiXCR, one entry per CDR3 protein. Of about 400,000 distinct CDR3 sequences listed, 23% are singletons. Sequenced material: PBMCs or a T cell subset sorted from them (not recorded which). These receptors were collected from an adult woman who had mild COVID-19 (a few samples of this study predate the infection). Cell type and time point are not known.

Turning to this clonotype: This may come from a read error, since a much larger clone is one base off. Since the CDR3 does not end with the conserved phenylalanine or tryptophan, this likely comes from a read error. The CDR3 coding sequence is TGTGCCAGCACCGTAGACGGTCTGGGGGAGCAGTTCTTA. Translated: CASTVDGLGEQFL. The chain joins TRBV12-3 or TRBV12-4 to TRBJ2-1; the D is unclear. This CDR3 region has 13 residues. Trimming stripped 7 bases from V and 10 bases from J, with 17 bases between.

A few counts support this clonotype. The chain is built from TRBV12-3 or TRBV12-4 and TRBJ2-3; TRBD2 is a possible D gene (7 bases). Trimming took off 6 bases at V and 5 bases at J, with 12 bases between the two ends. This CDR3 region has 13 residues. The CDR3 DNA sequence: TGTGCCAGCAGCCGAGGGGGGGTAGATACGCAGTATTTT. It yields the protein CASSRGGVDTQYF.

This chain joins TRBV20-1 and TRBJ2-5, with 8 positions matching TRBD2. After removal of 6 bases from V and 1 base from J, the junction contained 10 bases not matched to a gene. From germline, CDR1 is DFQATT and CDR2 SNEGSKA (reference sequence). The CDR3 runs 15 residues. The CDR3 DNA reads TGCAGTGCCCCCCCCCGGCTAGCGGGCCAAGAGACCCAGTACTTC. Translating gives CSAPPRLAGQETQYF.

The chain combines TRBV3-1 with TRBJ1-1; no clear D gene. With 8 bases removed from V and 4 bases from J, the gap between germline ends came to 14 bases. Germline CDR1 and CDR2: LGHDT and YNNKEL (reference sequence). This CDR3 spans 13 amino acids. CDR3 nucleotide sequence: TGTGCCAGCCAAGAGAGAGGCCTCACTGAAGCTTTCTTT. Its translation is CASQERGLTEAFF.

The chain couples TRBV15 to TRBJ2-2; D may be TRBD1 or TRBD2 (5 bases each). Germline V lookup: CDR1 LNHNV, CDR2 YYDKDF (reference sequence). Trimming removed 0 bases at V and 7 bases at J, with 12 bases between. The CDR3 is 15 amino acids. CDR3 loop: CATSREEGTGGELFF. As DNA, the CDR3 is TGTGCCACCAGCAGAGAAGAGGGGACGGGCGGGGAGCTGTTTTTT.

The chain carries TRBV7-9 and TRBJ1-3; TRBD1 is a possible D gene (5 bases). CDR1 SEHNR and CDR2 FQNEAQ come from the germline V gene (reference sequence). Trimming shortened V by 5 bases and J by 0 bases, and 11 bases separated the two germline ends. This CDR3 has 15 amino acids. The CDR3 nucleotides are TGTGCCAGCAGCACTTCCACAGGCTCTGGAAACACCATATATTTT. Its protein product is CASSTSTGSGNTIYF.

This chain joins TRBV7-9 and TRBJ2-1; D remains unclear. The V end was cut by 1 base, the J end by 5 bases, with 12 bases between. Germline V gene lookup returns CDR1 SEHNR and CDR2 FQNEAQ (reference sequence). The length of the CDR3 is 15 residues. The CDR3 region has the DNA TGTGCCAGCAGCTTAGTCACCACCGCTGACAATGAGCAGTTCTTC. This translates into CASSLVTTADNEQFF.

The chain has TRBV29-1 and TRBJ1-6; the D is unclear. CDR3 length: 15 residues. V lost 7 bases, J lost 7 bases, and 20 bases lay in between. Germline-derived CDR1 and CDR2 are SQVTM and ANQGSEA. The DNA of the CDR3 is TGCAGCGCCCTTATACAGCCAAGTCCGAATTCACCCCTCCACTTT. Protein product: CSALIQPSPNSPLHF.

In nucleotides, the CDR3 is TGTGCCAGCAGCTTCTCGAGGGGAGAAGATACGCAGTATTTT. Residues: CASSFSRGEDTQYF. The J gene is TRBJ2-3, the V gene TRBV7-9, with D perhaps TRBD1 or TRBD2 (5 bases each). This CDR3 comprises 14 residues. Germline CDR1 reads SEHNR; CDR2 reads FQNEAQ (reference sequence). The V gene lost 3 bases and the J gene lost 5 bases, with 12 bases spanning the gap.